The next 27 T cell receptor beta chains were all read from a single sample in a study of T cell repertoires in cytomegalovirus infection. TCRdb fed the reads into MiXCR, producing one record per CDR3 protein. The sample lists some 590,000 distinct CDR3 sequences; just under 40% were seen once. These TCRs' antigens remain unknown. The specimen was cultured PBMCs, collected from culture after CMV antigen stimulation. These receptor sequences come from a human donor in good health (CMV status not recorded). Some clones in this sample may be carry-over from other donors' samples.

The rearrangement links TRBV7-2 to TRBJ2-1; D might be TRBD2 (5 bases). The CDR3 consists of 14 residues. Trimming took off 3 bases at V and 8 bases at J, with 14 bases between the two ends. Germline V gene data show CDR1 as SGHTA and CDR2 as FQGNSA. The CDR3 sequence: CASSLSGPWDEQFF. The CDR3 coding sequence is TGTGCCAGCAGCTTGAGCGGACCCTGGGATGAGCAGTTCTTC.

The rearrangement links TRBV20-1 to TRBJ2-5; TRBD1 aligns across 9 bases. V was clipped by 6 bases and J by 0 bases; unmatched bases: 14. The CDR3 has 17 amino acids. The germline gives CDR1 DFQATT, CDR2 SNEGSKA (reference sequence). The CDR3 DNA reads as TGCAGTGCAGCAGACCCCGGGCGGGACAGGGACCAAGAGACCCAGTACTTC. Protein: CSAADPGRDRDQETQYF.

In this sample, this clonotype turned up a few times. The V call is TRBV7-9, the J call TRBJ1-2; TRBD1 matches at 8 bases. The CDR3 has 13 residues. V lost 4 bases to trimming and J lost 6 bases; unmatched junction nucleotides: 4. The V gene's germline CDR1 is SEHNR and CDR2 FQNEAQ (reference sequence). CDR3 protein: CASSYRQGNGYTF. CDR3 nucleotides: TGTGCCAGCAGCTACCGACAGGGGAATGGCTACACCTTC.

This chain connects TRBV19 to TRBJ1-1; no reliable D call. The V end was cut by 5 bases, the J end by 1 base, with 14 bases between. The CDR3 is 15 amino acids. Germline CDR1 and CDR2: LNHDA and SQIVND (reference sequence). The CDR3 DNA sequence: TGTGCCAGTAGTCCCGGAGGACGGCCGAACACTGAAGCTTTCTTT. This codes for CASSPGGRPNTEAFF.

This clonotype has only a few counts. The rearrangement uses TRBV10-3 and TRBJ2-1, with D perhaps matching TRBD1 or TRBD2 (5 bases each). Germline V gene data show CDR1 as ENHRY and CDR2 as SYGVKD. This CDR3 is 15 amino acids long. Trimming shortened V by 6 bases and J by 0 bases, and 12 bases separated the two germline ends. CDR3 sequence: CAISRGDSSYNEQFF. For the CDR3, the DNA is TGTGCCATCAGCCGAGGGGATAGCTCCTACAATGAGCAGTTCTTC.

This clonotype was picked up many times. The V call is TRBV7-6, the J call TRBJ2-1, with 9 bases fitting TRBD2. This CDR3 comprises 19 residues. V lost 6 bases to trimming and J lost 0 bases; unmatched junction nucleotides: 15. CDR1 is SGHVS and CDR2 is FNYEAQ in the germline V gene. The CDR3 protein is CASRPLPGGRADSYNEQFF. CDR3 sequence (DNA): TGTGCCAGCAGACCCTTGCCCGGCGGGAGGGCAGACTCCTACAATGAGCAGTTCTTC.

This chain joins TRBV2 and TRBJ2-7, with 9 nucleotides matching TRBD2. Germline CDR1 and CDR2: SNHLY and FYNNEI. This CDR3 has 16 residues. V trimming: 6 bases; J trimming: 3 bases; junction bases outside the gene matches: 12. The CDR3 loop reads CASSAGLAGDGYEQYF. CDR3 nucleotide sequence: TGTGCCAGCAGCGCCGGGTTAGCGGGGGATGGCTACGAGCAGTACTTC.

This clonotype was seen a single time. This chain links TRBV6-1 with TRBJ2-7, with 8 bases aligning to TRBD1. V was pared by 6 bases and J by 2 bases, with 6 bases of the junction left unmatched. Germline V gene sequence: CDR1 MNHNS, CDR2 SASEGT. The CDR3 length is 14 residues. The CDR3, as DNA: TGTGCCAGCAGGTTATGGACAGGGCCCTACGAGCAGTACTTC. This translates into CASRLWTGPYEQYF.

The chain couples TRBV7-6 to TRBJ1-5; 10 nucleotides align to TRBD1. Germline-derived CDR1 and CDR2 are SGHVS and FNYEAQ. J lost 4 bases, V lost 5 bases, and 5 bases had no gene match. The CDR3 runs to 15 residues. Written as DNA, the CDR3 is TGTGCCAGCAGCCCCGGGACAGGGGTTAATCAGCCCCAGCATTTT. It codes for CASSPGTGVNQPQHF.

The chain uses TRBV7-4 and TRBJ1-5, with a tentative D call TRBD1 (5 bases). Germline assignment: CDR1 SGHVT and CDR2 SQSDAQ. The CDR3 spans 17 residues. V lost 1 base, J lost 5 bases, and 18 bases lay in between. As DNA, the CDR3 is TGTGCCAGCAGCTTAGAATGGCCAGGGTACAGTCATCAGCCCCAGCATTTT. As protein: CASSLEWPGYSHQPQHF.

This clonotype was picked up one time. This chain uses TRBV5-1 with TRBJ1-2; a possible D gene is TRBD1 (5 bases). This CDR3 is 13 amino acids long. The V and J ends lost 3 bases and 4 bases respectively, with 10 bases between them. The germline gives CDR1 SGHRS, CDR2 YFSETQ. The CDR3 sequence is CASSSDGAYGYTF. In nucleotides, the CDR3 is TGCGCCAGCAGCTCGGACGGGGCCTATGGCTACACCTTC. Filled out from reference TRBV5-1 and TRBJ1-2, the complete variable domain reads KAGVTQTPRYLIKTRGQQVTLSCSPISGHRSVSWYQQTPGQGLQFLFEYFSETQRNKGNFPGRFSGRQFSNSRSEMNVSTLELGDSALYLCASSSDGAYGYTFGSGTRLTVV.

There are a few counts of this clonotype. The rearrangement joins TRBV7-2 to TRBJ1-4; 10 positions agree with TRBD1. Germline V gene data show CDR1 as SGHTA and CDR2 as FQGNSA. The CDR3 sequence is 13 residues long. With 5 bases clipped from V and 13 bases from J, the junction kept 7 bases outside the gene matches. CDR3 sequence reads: CASSGRQGAVLFF. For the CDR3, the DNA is TGTGCCAGCAGCGGAAGACAGGGGGCCGTACTGTTTTTT.

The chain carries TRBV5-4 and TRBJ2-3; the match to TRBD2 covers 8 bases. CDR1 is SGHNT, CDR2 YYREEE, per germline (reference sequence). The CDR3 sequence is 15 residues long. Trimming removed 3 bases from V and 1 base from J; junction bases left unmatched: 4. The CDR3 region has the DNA TGTGCCAGCAGCTGGAGCGGGAGCCGCACAGATACGCAGTATTTT. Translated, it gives CASSWSGSRTDTQYF.

The CDR3, as DNA: TGCGCCAGCAGCCAAGATCTTGGGTCGCCCCAGCATTTT. Its protein is CASSQDLGSPQHF. The rearrangement joins TRBV4-1 to TRBJ1-5; D remains ambiguous. V lost 0 bases, J lost 9 bases, and 9 bases lay in between. This CDR3 is built from 13 residues. Per germline, CDR1 MGHRA and CDR2 YSYEKL.

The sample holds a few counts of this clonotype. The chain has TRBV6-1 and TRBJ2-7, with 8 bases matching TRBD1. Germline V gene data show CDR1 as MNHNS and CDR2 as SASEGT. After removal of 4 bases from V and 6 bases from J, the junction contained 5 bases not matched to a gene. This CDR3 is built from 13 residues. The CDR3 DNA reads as TGTGCCAGCAGTGGAGGGACAGGAGGCGAGCAGTACTTC. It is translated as CASSGGTGGEQYF.

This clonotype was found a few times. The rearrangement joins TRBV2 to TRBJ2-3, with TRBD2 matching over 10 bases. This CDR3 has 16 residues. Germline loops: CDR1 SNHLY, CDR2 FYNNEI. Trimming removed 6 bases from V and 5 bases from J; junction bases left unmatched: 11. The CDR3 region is CASRRRSGGAVDTQYF. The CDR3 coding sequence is TGTGCCAGCAGGAGGCGGAGCGGGGGGGCCGTAGATACGCAGTATTTT.

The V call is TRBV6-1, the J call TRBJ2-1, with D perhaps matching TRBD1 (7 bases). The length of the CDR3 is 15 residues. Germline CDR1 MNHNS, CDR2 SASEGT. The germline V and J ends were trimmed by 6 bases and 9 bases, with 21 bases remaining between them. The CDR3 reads CASRPGGQIFIEQFF. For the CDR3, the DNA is TGTGCCAGCAGGCCCGGGGGACAGATTTTTATTGAGCAGTTCTTC.

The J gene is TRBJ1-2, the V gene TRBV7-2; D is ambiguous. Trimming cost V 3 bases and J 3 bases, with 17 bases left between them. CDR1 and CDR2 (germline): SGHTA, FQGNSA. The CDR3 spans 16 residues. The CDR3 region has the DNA TGTGCCAGCAGCTTGTCGATTAACAGCCGGGACTATGGCTACACCTTC. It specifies CASSLSINSRDYGYTF.

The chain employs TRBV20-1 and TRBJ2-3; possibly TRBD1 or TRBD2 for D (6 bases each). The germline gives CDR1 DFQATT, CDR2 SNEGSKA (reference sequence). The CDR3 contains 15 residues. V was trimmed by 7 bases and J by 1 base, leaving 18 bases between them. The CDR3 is CSGAGASGGTDTQYF. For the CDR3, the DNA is TGCAGTGGGGCAGGGGCTTCGGGGGGCACAGATACGCAGTATTTT.

CDR3 residues: CASSSRGLERTGELFF. As DNA, the CDR3 is TGTGCCAGCAGCTCCAGGGGACTGGAACGTACCGGGGAGCTGTTTTTT. The J gene is TRBJ2-2, the V gene TRBV7-6; D may correspond to TRBD1 or TRBD2 (6 bases each). Germline loops: CDR1 SGHVS, CDR2 FNYEAQ. V was shortened by 4 bases and J by 5 bases, with 17 bases between the two germline ends. The CDR3 spans 16 residues.

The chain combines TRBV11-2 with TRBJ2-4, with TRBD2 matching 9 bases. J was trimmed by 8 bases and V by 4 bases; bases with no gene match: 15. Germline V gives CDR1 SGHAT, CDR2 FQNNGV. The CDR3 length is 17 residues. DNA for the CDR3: TGTGCCAGCAGCTCCCTCCTGGGCGGGGGGGAAGGTTACATTCAGTACTTC. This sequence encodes CASSSLLGGGEGYIQYF.

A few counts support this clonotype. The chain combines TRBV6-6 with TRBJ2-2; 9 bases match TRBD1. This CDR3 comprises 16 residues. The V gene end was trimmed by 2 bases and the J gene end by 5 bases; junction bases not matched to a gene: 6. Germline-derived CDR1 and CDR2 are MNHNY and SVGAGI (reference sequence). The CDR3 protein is CASSYPDRGGTGELFF. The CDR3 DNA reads TGTGCCAGCAGTTACCCGGACAGGGGAGGGACCGGGGAGCTGTTTTTT.

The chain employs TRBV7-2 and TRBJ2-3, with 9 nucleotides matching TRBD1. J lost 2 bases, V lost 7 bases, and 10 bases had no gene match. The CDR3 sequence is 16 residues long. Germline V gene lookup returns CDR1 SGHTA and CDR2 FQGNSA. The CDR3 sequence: CASIPQGARLTDTQYF. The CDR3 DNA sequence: TGTGCCAGCATCCCACAGGGGGCCCGCCTCACAGATACGCAGTATTTT.

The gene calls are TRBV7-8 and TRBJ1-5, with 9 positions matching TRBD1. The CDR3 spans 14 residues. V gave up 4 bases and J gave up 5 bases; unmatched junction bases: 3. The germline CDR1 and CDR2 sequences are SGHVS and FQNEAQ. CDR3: CASSYRTGDQPQHF. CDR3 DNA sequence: TGTGCCAGCAGCTACCGGACAGGGGATCAGCCCCAGCATTTT.

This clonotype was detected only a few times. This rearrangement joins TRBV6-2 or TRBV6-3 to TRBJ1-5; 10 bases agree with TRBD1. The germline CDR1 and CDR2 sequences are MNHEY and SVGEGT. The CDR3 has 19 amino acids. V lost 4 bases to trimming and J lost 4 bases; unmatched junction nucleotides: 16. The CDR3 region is CASSSRVDRGLLRNQPQHF. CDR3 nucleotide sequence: TGTGCCAGCAGTTCGAGGGTTGACAGGGGGCTGTTGAGGAATCAGCCCCAGCATTTT.

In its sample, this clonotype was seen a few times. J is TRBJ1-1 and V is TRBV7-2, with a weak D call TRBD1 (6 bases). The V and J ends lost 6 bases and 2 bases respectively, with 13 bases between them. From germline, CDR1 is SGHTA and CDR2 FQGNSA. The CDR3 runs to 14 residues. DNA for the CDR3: TGTGCCAGCAGTTTCACGACAGGAAACACTGAAGCTTTCTTT. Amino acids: CASSFTTGNTEAFF. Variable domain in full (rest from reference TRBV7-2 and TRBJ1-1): GAGVSQSPSNKVTEKGKDVELRCDPISGHTALYWYRQSLGQGLEFLIYFQGNSAPDKSGLPSDRFSAERTGGSVSTLTIQRTQQEDSAVYLCASSFTTGNTEAFFGQGTRLTVV.

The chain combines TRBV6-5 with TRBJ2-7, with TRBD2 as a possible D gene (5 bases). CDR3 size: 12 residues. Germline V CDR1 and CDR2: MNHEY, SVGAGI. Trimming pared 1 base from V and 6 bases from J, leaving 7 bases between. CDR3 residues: CASSYYGGEQYF. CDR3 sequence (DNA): TGTGCCAGCAGTTACTACGGAGGCGAGCAGTACTTC.